This T cell receptor (beta chain) emerged from a study of response to subunit inactivated influenza vaccine. Findings and caveats of the study: A suggestion made by the authors is that each seasonal influenza vaccination recruits few new T cells.

MiXCR, run by TCRdb on the RT-PCR reads, gives a single entry per CDR3 protein. The repertoire holds 530,000 or so distinct CDR3 sequences, with approximately 12% as singletons. Trimming cost V 2 bases and J 0 bases, with 6 bases left between them. CDR1 MNHNS and CDR2 SASEGT come from the germline V gene. The length of the CDR3 is 14 residues. This clonotype was seen only a few times. Its antigen is as yet unknown. The receptor's source is a man aged 45-65 years who received an inactivated influenza vaccine. V gene TRBV6-1 combines with J gene TRBJ2-3; D call uncertain. Source: PBMCs from blood, taken on the day of vaccination. CDR3 residues: CASSEKVSTDTQYF. The CDR3 bases are TGTGCCAGCAGTGAAAAGGTTAGCACAGATACGCAGTATTTT.